These 17 T cell receptor beta chains originate from one sample sequenced in a study of blood T cell repertoires in COVID-19. Here immunoSEQ multiplex PCR was the method, and the copy in TCRdb shows in-frame clones only, minus some. The table lists 120,000 to 150,000 clones, just under 85% of them singletons. The material sequenced was PBMCs or T cells enriched from blood (not recorded which). Receptors were obtained from a woman aged 45-60 years with acute COVID-19.

The chain joins TRBV7-2 to TRBJ2-7; 8 bases line up with TRBD2. The CDR3 is made up of 15 amino acids. J lost 7 bases, V lost 4 bases, and 12 bases had no gene match. Germline V gives CDR1 SGHTA, CDR2 FQGNSA. Here the CDR3 DNA reads TGTGCCAGCAGCTACTTAGCGGGAAATGGTCGGGAGCAGTACTTC. This gives the protein CASSYLAGNGREQYF.

The chain is built from TRBV29-1 and TRBJ2-5, with 7 bases matching TRBD1. The trim removed 6 bases at V and 3 bases at J, leaving 4 bases unmatched. This CDR3 is built from 12 residues. Germline CDR1 and CDR2: SQVTM and ANQGSEA. CDR3: CSVSGQKETQYF. For the CDR3, the DNA is TGCAGCGTGTCGGGACAGAAAGAGACCCAGTACTTC.

The CDR3 region is CASSPSGVDLNTEAFF. DNA for the CDR3: TGTGCCAGCAGCCCCAGCGGGGTAGACTTGAACACTGAAGCTTTCTTT. The V call is TRBV9, the J call TRBJ1-1; D unclear. V lost 4 bases and J 0 bases, leaving 16 bases between the germline ends. Germline V gene lookup returns CDR1 SGDLS and CDR2 YYNGEE. The CDR3 runs to 16 residues.

This clone appeared a few times. The chain links TRBV13 to TRBJ1-1, with 8 bases aligning to TRBD1. The V gene's germline CDR1 is PRHDT and CDR2 FYEKMQ (reference sequence). Germline trimming cut 5 bases from V and 4 bases from J; bases unmatched to any gene: 6. This CDR3 has 14 amino acids. CDR3 amino acids: CASSLGQGGTEAFF. The CDR3, as DNA: TGTGCCAGCAGCCTCGGACAGGGTGGCACTGAAGCTTTCTTT.

This clone has more than one count but fewer than ten. This CDR3 is CATSGQFGGRNRNEQYF. CDR3 DNA sequence: TGTGCCACCAGTGGGCAGTTCGGCGGGAGGAATAGGAACGAGCAGTACTTC. The chain combines TRBV24-1 with TRBJ2-7; TRBD2 agrees at 8 bases. The CDR3 is made up of 17 amino acids. V lost 5 bases to trimming and J lost 5 bases; unmatched junction nucleotides: 16. Per the germline V gene, CDR1 is KGHDR and CDR2 is SFDVKD.

The chain links TRBV20-1 to TRBJ1-5, with a possible D match to TRBD1 (6 bases). CDR1 and CDR2 from the germline V gene are DFQATT and SNEGSKA (reference sequence). The V gene lost 6 bases and the J gene lost 2 bases, with 20 bases spanning the gap. This CDR3 spans 16 amino acids. The CDR3 DNA reads as TGCAGTGCCAGTACCGGGACACCCTGGCGCAATCAGCCCCAGCATTTT. Translating gives CSASTGTPWRNQPQHF.

The CDR3 DNA is TGTGCCAGCAGCCAAGATCCTCTAGCGGGAGAAGGTGATGAGCAGTTCTTC. It codes for CASSQDPLAGEGDEQFF. V usage is TRBV3-1 (or the pseudogene TRBV3-2) and J usage is TRBJ2-1, with 10 bases matching TRBD2. Germline values: CDR1 LGHDT, CDR2 YNNKEL (reference sequence). The CDR3 covers 17 residues. The junction had 10 bases not matched to a gene; V was cut back by 0 bases and J by 8 bases.

This clone was recorded only once. This chain joins TRBV27 and TRBJ1-3; D unclear. The CDR3 contains 19 residues. The germline V gene encodes CDR1 MNHEY and CDR2 SMNVEV (reference sequence). The V end lost 3 bases, the J end lost 0 bases, and 21 bases lay between the germline ends. The CDR3 region has the DNA TGTGCCAGCAGTTTTGCGGCCCCTCCGTACCCGAGCTCTGGAAACACCATATATTTT. Amino acid sequence: CASSFAAPPYPSSGNTIYF.

The DNA for the CDR3 is TGTGCCACCTCGGGGACTAGCGTTTCCTACGAGCAGTACTTC. The encoded protein is CATSGTSVSYEQYF. The rearrangement links TRBV10-3 to TRBJ2-7; 10 nucleotides match TRBD2. The trim removed 10 bases at V and 1 base at J, leaving 7 bases unmatched. The V gene's germline CDR1 is ENHRY and CDR2 SYGVKD. The CDR3 covers 14 residues.

The chain is built from TRBV9 and TRBJ2-2, with 7 bases identical to TRBD1. The germline V gene encodes CDR1 SGDLS and CDR2 YYNGEE. The CDR3 contains 16 residues. V trimming: 2 bases; J trimming: 5 bases; junction bases outside the gene matches: 9. The CDR3: CASSVLDRVTTGELFF. The CDR3 DNA reads as TGTGCCAGCAGCGTTTTAGACAGGGTGACGACCGGGGAGCTGTTTTTT. The variable domain in full, completed from reference TRBV9 and TRBJ2-2, reads DSGVTQTPKHLITATGQRVTLRCSPRSGDLSVYWYQQSLDQGLQFLIQYYNGEERAKGNILERFSAQQFPDLHSELNLSSLELGDSALYFCASSVLDRVTTGELFFGEGSRLTVL.

The V call is TRBV5-1, the J call TRBJ2-7, with 9 bases matching TRBD2. Unmatched junction bases numbered 14, after V lost 6 bases and J lost 7 bases. CDR1 and CDR2 from the germline V gene are SGHRS and YFSETQ. CDR3 size: 15 residues. The CDR3 nucleotides read TGCGCCAGCACCTCAGCCCCTAGCGGGGCGACTGAGCAGTACTTC. As protein: CASTSAPSGATEQYF.

This clone has ten or more counts. The rearrangement uses TRBV24-1 and TRBJ2-5, with 8 bases that match TRBD2. Germline CDR1 is KGHDR and CDR2 is SFDVKD. After removal of 7 bases from V and 4 bases from J, the junction contained 7 bases not matched to a gene. This CDR3 is 14 amino acids long. As DNA, the CDR3 is TGTGCCACCAGCGGGGGGGTGACGGGAGAGACCCAGTACTTC. It is translated as CATSGGVTGETQYF.

This clone showed up just once. CDR3 loop: CAWARGGGTSQPQHF. The DNA of the CDR3 is TGTGCCTGGGCTAGGGGAGGGGGGACGTCTCAGCCCCAGCATTTT. The gene calls are TRBV30 and TRBJ1-5; tentatively, D is TRBD1 (6 bases). The CDR3 has 15 amino acids. V was trimmed by 5 bases and J by 6 bases, leaving 20 bases between them. Germline loops: CDR1 GTSNPN, CDR2 SVGIG (reference sequence).

CDR3 nucleotide sequence: TGTGCCAGCAGGGACGTCGGGGGAGAGACCCAGTACTTC. It yields the protein CASRDVGGETQYF. The chain is built from TRBV2 and TRBJ2-5; TRBD2 is a possible D gene (6 bases). Germline V lookup: CDR1 SNHLY, CDR2 FYNNEI. V shed 6 bases and J shed 4 bases, with 12 bases lying between them. The CDR3 length is 13 residues. Using reference TRBV2 and TRBJ2-5 for the parts outside the CDR3, the full variable domain is EPEVTQTPSHQVTQMGQEVILRCVPISNHLYFYWYRQILGQKVEFLVSFYNNEISEKSEIFDDQFSVERPDGSNFTLKIRSTKLEDSAMYFCASRDVGGETQYFGPGTRLLVL.

The chain joins TRBV19 to TRBJ2-7, with 7 positions matching TRBD1. CDR3 length equals 14 residues. Germline values: CDR1 LNHDA, CDR2 SQIVND (reference sequence). Unmatched junction bases numbered 8, after V lost 5 bases and J lost 4 bases. The CDR3 is CASSFSGTDYEQYF. DNA for the CDR3: TGTGCCAGTAGTTTCTCCGGGACAGATTACGAGCAGTACTTC.

The chain combines TRBV7-8 with TRBJ2-3; TRBD2 matches at 9 bases. Germline CDR1 is SGHVS and CDR2 is FQNEAQ. The CDR3 extends over 15 amino acids. Unmatched junction bases numbered 5, after V lost 3 bases and J lost 4 bases. The CDR3 loop is CASSLSGRWADTQYF. DNA of the CDR3: TGTGCCAGCAGCTTGAGCGGGAGGTGGGCAGATACGCAGTATTTT.

This clone was detected a few times. The genes are TRBV7-9 and TRBJ2-2; 7 bases map to TRBD2. The CDR3 has 16 residues. From germline, CDR1 is SEHNR and CDR2 FQNEAQ (reference sequence). Trimming cost V 5 bases and J 6 bases; bases outside gene matches: 12. CDR3 amino acids: CASSPSGWREPGELFF. The CDR3 DNA follows: TGTGCCAGCAGCCCTTCGGGTTGGCGGGAGCCCGGGGAGCTGTTTTTT.